The 21 T cell receptor beta chains below come from one sample, sequenced in a study of blood T cells in healthy people across ages. Primers used in a second PCR of about 7 to 11 cycles were a sample-barcoded 5' primer and a J-beta primer mix. TCRdb itself ran the 5' RACE reads through MiXCR, one entry per CDR3 protein. The table lists 1,800,000 or so distinct CDR3 sequences, about two fifths of them singletons. Sample: blood. All receptors come from a human donor in good health.

The J gene is TRBJ1-6, the V gene TRBV7-2, with a weak D call TRBD1 (5 bases). The CDR3 runs to 13 residues. Per the germline V gene, CDR1 is SGHTA and CDR2 is FQGNSA. DNA for the CDR3: TGTGCGGCAACTGGGACCTTGAGTTCACCCCTCCACTTT. It codes for CAATGTLSSPLHF.

V usage is TRBV3-1 and J usage is TRBJ2-7; D is uncertain. Trimming stripped 0 bases from V and 3 bases from J, with 9 bases between. The germline V gene has CDR1 LGHDT and CDR2 YNNKEL (reference sequence). CDR3 length: 14 amino acids. The chain's CDR3 is CASSQDLRFYEQYF. The CDR3 nucleotides are TGTGCCAGCAGCCAAGATTTACGGTTCTACGAGCAGTACTTC.

This clonotype occurred a few times. The chain links TRBV5-4 to TRBJ1-2; 7 nucleotides match TRBD1. The CDR3 runs to 14 residues. V was clipped by 4 bases and J by 5 bases; unmatched bases: 8. Germline V gives CDR1 SGHNT, CDR2 YYREEE (reference sequence). The CDR3 protein is CASSLGQITYGYTF. The CDR3, as DNA: TGTGCCAGCAGCCTGGGACAGATAACATATGGCTACACCTTC.

Comments on this clonotype: The junction and the germline gene differ at one end; a read error may be behind it. J is TRBJ1-1 and V is TRBV20-1, with D tentatively TRBD1 (6 bases). Germline CDR1 and CDR2: DFQATT and SNEGSKA (reference sequence). This CDR3 region has 14 residues. CDR3 sequence (DNA): TGCAGTACTAGTAGGGGGGGAGACCAAACTGAAGCTTTCTTT. Its translation is CSTSRGGDQTEAFF.

The rearrangement links TRBV7-2 to TRBJ2-3; D may match TRBD1 or TRBD2 (5 bases each). The V end was cut by 1 base, the J end by 2 bases, with 10 bases between. Germline V gives CDR1 SGHTA, CDR2 FQGNSA. The CDR3 consists of 15 residues. In nucleotides, the CDR3 is TGTGCCAGCAGCTTAGTCACGGGGCCCACAGATACGCAGTATTTT. Encoded protein: CASSLVTGPTDTQYF.

The chain combines TRBV2 with TRBJ1-6; 9 bases fit TRBD1. Trimming removed 7 bases from V and 10 bases from J; junction bases left unmatched: 5. The CDR3 totals 13 residues. Germline lookup yields CDR1 SNHLY and CDR2 FYNNEI. For the CDR3, the DNA is TGTGCCAGCACGGGACAGGGCTGGTCACCCCTCCACTTT. Translation gives CASTGQGWSPLHF.

This clonotype was recorded once. CDR3: CSARDRARINEQFF. CDR3 bases: TGCAGTGCTAGAGATAGGGCCCGAATAAATGAGCAGTTCTTC. The chain uses TRBV20-1 and TRBJ2-1; D is ambiguous. V was trimmed by 0 bases and J by 7 bases, leaving 13 bases between them. The V gene's germline CDR1 is DFQATT and CDR2 SNEGSKA (reference sequence). The CDR3 contains 14 residues.

Concerning this clonotype itself: Its ends do not fully match the called genes, so a read error is possible. The chain combines TRBV4-1 with TRBJ2-7; D is uncertain. The DNA end favors TRBJ2-5, so the J call may be wrong. The CDR3 runs 14 residues. CDR1 and CDR2 from the germline V gene are MGHRA and YSYEKL. The CDR3 loop is CTSSLYRNQETQYF. CDR3 in DNA: TGCACCAGCAGCCTCTACAGAAACCAAGAGACCCAGTACTTC.

The J gene is TRBJ2-1, the V gene TRBV7-3; the D gene is possibly TRBD2 (5 bases). The CDR3 is 14 residues long. Germline-derived CDR1 and CDR2 are SGHTA and FQGTGA. Trimming stripped 4 bases from V and 2 bases from J, with 9 bases between. CDR3 residues: CASSSVGTYNEQFF. The CDR3 DNA reads TGTGCCAGCAGCTCAGTCGGGACCTACAATGAGCAGTTCTTC.

This clonotype was seen a handful of times. J is TRBJ2-4 and V is TRBV29-1; D ambiguous. The CDR3 spans 14 residues. The ends were cut back, 1 base at V and 1 base at J, with 8 bases in the middle. CDR1 and CDR2 (germline): SQVTM, ANQGSEA. The CDR3 nucleotides are TGCAGCGTTGAAGTCGGTTGGGCCAAAAACATTCAGTACTTC. This gives the protein CSVEVGWAKNIQYF.

V and J are TRBV6-2 or TRBV6-3 and TRBJ2-1, with 13 positions matching TRBD2. The V segment lost 5 bases and the J segment 4 bases; nucleotides outside the gene matches: 8. Germline assignment: CDR1 MNHEY and CDR2 SVGEGT. CDR3 length: 17 amino acids. The CDR3 coding sequence is TGTGCCAGCAGTGCCAGACTAGCGGGGGGTCTTTACAATGAGCAGTTCTTC. Its protein product is CASSARLAGGLYNEQFF.

The chain links TRBV29-1 to TRBJ2-5; either TRBD1 or TRBD2 may fit D (5 bases each). Germline values: CDR1 SQVTM, CDR2 ANQGSEA. CDR3 length: 12 amino acids. Trimming cost V 8 bases and J 4 bases, with 14 bases left between them. CDR3 amino acids: CSIGRDGETQYF. The CDR3 DNA reads as TGCAGCATCGGCAGGGACGGAGAGACCCAGTACTTC.

The genes are TRBV15 and TRBJ2-5; TRBD2 agrees at 8 bases. Germline CDR1 is LNHNV and CDR2 is YYDKDF (reference sequence). The CDR3 length is 14 residues. V lost 1 base to trimming and J lost 5 bases; unmatched junction nucleotides: 3. CDR3: CATSRGTSWETQYF. CDR3 nucleotide sequence: TGTGCCACCAGCAGAGGGACTAGCTGGGAGACCCAGTACTTC.

The V and J genes are TRBV5-1 and TRBJ1-4, with D uncertain. Trimming cost V 5 bases and J 8 bases, with 22 bases left between them. The CDR3 is 16 residues long. Germline lookup yields CDR1 SGHRS and CDR2 YFSETQ. The CDR3 nucleotides are TGCGCCAGCAGTGGTTTATCCCGGACCGATGGGGAAAAACTGTTTTTT. Its translation is CASSGLSRTDGEKLFF.

V is TRBV9 and J is TRBJ1-5, with 7 bases fitting TRBD1. Per germline, CDR1 SGDLS and CDR2 YYNGEE. V was clipped by 0 bases and J by 5 bases; unmatched bases: 5. The CDR3 sequence is 15 residues long. The CDR3 loop is CASSVGDSSDQPQHF. The CDR3 coding sequence is TGTGCCAGCAGCGTAGGGGACAGCTCAGATCAGCCCCAGCATTTT. The complete variable domain, with remaining parts taken from reference TRBV9 and TRBJ1-5, reads DSGVTQTPKHLITATGQRVTLRCSPRSGDLSVYWYQQSLDQGLQFLIQYYNGEERAKGNILERFSAQQFPDLHSELNLSSLELGDSALYFCASSVGDSSDQPQHFGDGTRLSIL.

This rearrangement joins TRBV20-1 to TRBJ1-5; 7 bases map to TRBD1. After removal of 0 bases from V and 9 bases from J, the junction contained 8 bases not matched to a gene. Germline V lookup: CDR1 DFQATT, CDR2 SNEGSKA (reference sequence). The CDR3 is made up of 14 amino acids. The CDR3 here is CSARDPGQMGPQHF. CDR3 bases: TGCAGTGCTAGAGATCCGGGACAGATGGGGCCCCAGCATTTT.

This clonotype was recorded many times. The chain combines TRBV29-1 with TRBJ2-6; D is uncertain. V lost 4 bases, J lost 2 bases, and 9 bases lay in between. The CDR3 is 14 amino acids. Germline V gene lookup returns CDR1 SQVTM and CDR2 ANQGSEA. This chain's CDR3 is CSVATLTGANVLTF. Here the CDR3 DNA reads TGCAGCGTTGCTACTCTCACTGGGGCCAACGTCCTGACTTTC.

CDR3 bases: TGCAGCGTTGAGGGGGAGGTTCAGACCCAAGAGACCCAGTACTTC. Amino acids: CSVEGEVQTQETQYF. The V call is TRBV29-1, the J call TRBJ2-5; possibly TRBD2 for D (6 bases). CDR1 and CDR2 from the germline V gene are SQVTM and ANQGSEA. This CDR3 comprises 15 residues. Between the trimmed V and J ends, which lost 3 bases and 1 base, there was a span of 15 bases.

On this clonotype itself: At one end the junction does not follow the germline gene, possibly because of a read error. This rearrangement joins TRBV18 to TRBJ2-7; perhaps D is TRBD1 or TRBD2 (5 bases each). The CDR3 sequence is 16 residues long. Looked up from germline, CDR1 is KGHSH and CDR2 is LQKENI. This chain's CDR3 is CASPPRGPGKSYEQYF. In DNA form, the CDR3 reads TGTGCCAGCCCACCGAGGGGACCGGGAAAGTCCTACGAGCAGTACTTC.

The chain couples TRBV6-6 to TRBJ2-1, with 8 bases that match TRBD1. The length of the CDR3 is 16 residues. V dropped 5 bases and J dropped 10; count of bases not matched to a gene: 16. Germline V gene data show CDR1 as MNHNY and CDR2 as SVGAGI (reference sequence). The CDR3 DNA reads as TGTGCCAGCAGTCTCCACAGGGGGGATACAATTGGGGAGCAGTTCTTC. This translates into CASSLHRGDTIGEQFF.

This clonotype was counted between two and nine times. V usage is TRBV5-5 and J usage is TRBJ2-3; D perhaps matches TRBD1 (6 bases). The CDR3 sequence is 16 residues long. Germline-derived CDR1 and CDR2 are SGHKS and YYEKEE (reference sequence). V lost 5 bases to trimming and J lost 3 bases, with 19 bases between them. CDR3: CASSPAPGHGTDTQYF. DNA of the CDR3: TGTGCCAGCAGTCCCGCTCCGGGACACGGGACAGATACGCAGTATTTT. The full variable domain, with the rest looked up from reference TRBV5-5 and TRBJ2-3, is DAGVTQSPTHLIKTRGQQVTLRCSPISGHKSVSWYQQVLGQGPQFIFQYYEKEERGRGNFPDRFSARQFPNYSSELNVNALLLGDSALYLCASSPAPGHGTDTQYFGPGTRLTVL.